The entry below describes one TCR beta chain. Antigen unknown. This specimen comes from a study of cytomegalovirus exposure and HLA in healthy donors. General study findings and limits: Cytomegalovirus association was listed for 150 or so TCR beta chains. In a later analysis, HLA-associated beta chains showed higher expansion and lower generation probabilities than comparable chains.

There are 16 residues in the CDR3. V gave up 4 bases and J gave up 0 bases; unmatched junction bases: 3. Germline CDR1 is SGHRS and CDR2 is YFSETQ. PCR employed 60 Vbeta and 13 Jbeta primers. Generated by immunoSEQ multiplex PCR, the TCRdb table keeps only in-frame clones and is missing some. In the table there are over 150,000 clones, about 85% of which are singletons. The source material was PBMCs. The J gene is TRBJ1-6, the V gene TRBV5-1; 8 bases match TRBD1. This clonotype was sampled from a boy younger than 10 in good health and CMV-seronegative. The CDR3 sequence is CASSQTGDSYNSPLHF. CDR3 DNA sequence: TGCGCCAGCAGCCAGACAGGGGACTCCTATAATTCACCCCTCCACTTT.